The 17 T cell receptor beta chains given below trace back to one sample, sequenced in a study of response to subunit inactivated influenza vaccine (dated by TCRdb to 2016 to 2019). Library generation was performed with RT-PCR. TCRdb names Illumina HiSeq 2500 as the instrument used. TCRdb reanalyzed the raw reads on its own, using fastp at Q25 for trimming and MiXCR for clone calling, and kept in-frame beta chains. Each entry is one CDR3 protein sequence, shown with its most common DNA and genes. The sample contains approximately 530,000 distinct CDR3 sequences, around 8% of them found a single time. The ten largest clones take up under 15% of the sample. Sequenced here: PBMCs from blood, sampled around 25 months after vaccination. The origin of the receptors is a man between 50 and 70 years old who received an inactivated influenza vaccine. Donor details come from another sample of the same person, matched by shared clones.

The CDR3 region is CASSIAGGSYEQYF. The CDR3 region has the DNA TGTGCCAGTAGTATAGCGGGAGGGTCCTACGAGCAGTACTTC. J is TRBJ2-7 and V is TRBV19; 8 bases align to TRBD2. This CDR3 has 14 amino acids. The germline gives CDR1 LNHDA, CDR2 SQIVND (reference sequence). J gave up 1 base and V 1 base, and 0 bases lay outside the gene matches.

In this sample, this clonotype turned up a few times. The rearrangement uses TRBV7-9 and TRBJ2-1; D remains unclear. Trimming took 2 bases from V and 9 from J, leaving 8 bases between them. This CDR3 is built from 12 residues. The germline V gene encodes CDR1 SEHNR and CDR2 FQNEAQ (reference sequence). The CDR3 DNA is TGTGCCAGCAGCTTAAACGGGTTTGAGCAGTTCTTC. It encodes CASSLNGFEQFF.

Only a few counts were recorded for this clonotype. V and J are TRBV6-6 and TRBJ1-2; the D is unclear. The germline CDR1 and CDR2 sequences are MNHNY and SVGAGI (reference sequence). The CDR3 covers 11 residues. Trimming took off 3 bases at V and 8 bases at J, with 7 bases between the two ends. The CDR3 sequence is CASSYSEGYTF. CDR3 DNA sequence: TGTGCCAGCAGTTATTCGGAAGGCTACACCTTC.

A word on this clonotype: With a much larger clone just one base away, this may be a read error. The V call is TRBV14, the J call TRBJ1-2, with 8 bases aligning to TRBD1. V lost 4 bases to trimming and J lost 6 bases; unmatched junction nucleotides: 1. CDR1 and CDR2 from the germline V gene are SGHDN and FVKESK. The CDR3 spans 12 residues. The chain's CDR3 is CASSRTGNGYTF. The CDR3 DNA is TGTGCCAGCAGCCGGACAGGGAATGGCTACACCTTC.

This clonotype was observed many times. The chain links TRBV12-3 or TRBV12-4 to TRBJ2-5; D assignment may be TRBD1 or TRBD2 (5 bases each). The V and J ends lost 4 bases and 5 bases respectively, with 11 bases between them. The CDR3 extends over 13 amino acids. DNA of the CDR3: TGTGCCAGCAGTTCCGGGACCCCGGAGACCCAGTACTTC. This encodes CASSSGTPETQYF.

This clonotype was seen ten or more times. The V gene is TRBV9, the J gene TRBJ2-1; TRBD2 might be the D (6 bases). The CDR3 is 18 amino acids. The germline CDR1 and CDR2 sequences are SGDLS and YYNGEE. Trimming stripped 4 bases from V and 3 bases from J, with 23 bases between. The CDR3 sequence is CASSPPPSLALVYNEQFF. CDR3 nucleotides: TGTGCCAGCAGCCCCCCTCCCTCTCTAGCGTTAGTCTACAATGAGCAGTTCTTC.

This clonotype was detected many times. The rearrangement joins TRBV4-2 to TRBJ2-4, with D possibly TRBD1 on 5 matching bases. The CDR3 runs 16 residues. The ends were cut back, 0 bases at V and 0 bases at J, with 9 bases in the middle. Germline assignment: CDR1 LGHNA and CDR2 YNFKEQ. CDR3 nucleotide sequence: TGTGCCAGCAGCCAAGAGACAGCCCTAGCCAAAAACATTCAGTACTTC. Encoded protein: CASSQETALAKNIQYF.

J is TRBJ1-2 and V is TRBV20-1; D not certain. The CDR3 has 13 amino acids. The V gene's germline CDR1 is DFQATT and CDR2 SNEGSKA (reference sequence). Trimming removed 3 bases from V and 3 bases from J, with 11 bases in between. CDR3 protein: CSARPGPHYGYTF. CDR3 bases: TGCAGTGCTAGGCCCGGACCCCACTATGGCTACACCTTC.

Here the CDR3 reads CASSLEQYGATQYF. The CDR3, as DNA: TGTGCCAGCAGCTTAGAACAGTACGGAGCTACGCAGTATTTT. The chain couples TRBV7-2 to TRBJ2-3; D gene ambiguous. The germline CDR1 and CDR2 sequences are SGHTA and FQGNSA. V was clipped by 1 base and J by 8 bases, with 13 bases between them. CDR3 size: 14 residues. Drawing the rest from reference TRBV7-2 and TRBJ2-3, the complete variable domain is GAGVSQSPSNKVTEKGKDVELRCDPISGHTALYWYRQSLGQGLEFLIYFQGNSAPDKSGLPSDRFSAERTGGSVSTLTIQRTQQEDSAVYLCASSLEQYGATQYFGPGTRLTVL.

This chain joins TRBV5-6 and TRBJ1-1; D is unresolved. The CDR3 runs to 12 residues. Trimming stripped 4 bases from V and 5 bases from J, with 9 bases between. Germline-derived CDR1 and CDR2 are SGHDT and YYEEEE. This CDR3 is CASSQVRTEAFF. CDR3 bases: TGTGCCAGCAGCCAGGTGCGAACTGAAGCTTTCTTT.

Only a few counts were recorded for this clonotype. The V call is TRBV6-1, the J call TRBJ2-7; D remains unclear. Germline values: CDR1 MNHNS, CDR2 SASEGT. The CDR3 contains 13 residues. V was clipped by 7 bases and J by 3 bases, with 13 bases between them. The CDR3 loop reads CASMAGYVYEQYF. CDR3 nucleotides: TGTGCCAGCATGGCAGGTTACGTCTACGAGCAGTACTTC.

This clonotype was counted at least ten times. The chain employs TRBV7-2 and TRBJ1-6, with TRBD1 as a possible D gene (6 bases). V was clipped by 0 bases and J by 8 bases, with 11 bases between them. This CDR3 has 15 residues. Germline CDR1 reads SGHTA; CDR2 reads FQGNSA. For the CDR3, the DNA is TGTGCCAGCAGCTTAGCGCGGGGGCGCGATTCACCCCTCCACTTT. Protein product: CASSLARGRDSPLHF.

At least ten counts were recorded for this clonotype. The rearrangement uses TRBV6-5 and TRBJ1-2; weak D call: TRBD1 (5 bases). The CDR3 extends over 15 amino acids. Trimming cost V 0 bases and J 4 bases, with 12 bases left between them. The germline CDR1 and CDR2 sequences are MNHEY and SVGAGI. The CDR3 loop is CASSYSGQGIYGYTF. CDR3 bases: TGTGCCAGCAGTTACTCTGGTCAGGGCATCTATGGCTACACCTTC.

At least ten counts were recorded for this clonotype. This sequence joins TRBV5-6 and TRBJ2-2, with 12 bases fitting TRBD2. The CDR3 runs to 16 residues. Trimming at V came to 4 bases and at J to 4 bases, leaving 5 bases not matched to a gene. The V gene's germline CDR1 is SGHDT and CDR2 YYEEEE. CDR3 coding DNA: TGTGCCAGCAGCCCACTAGCGGGAGGAGGCACCGGGGAGCTGTTTTTT. Its translation is CASSPLAGGGTGELFF.

This clonotype was recorded at least ten times. The V and J genes are TRBV24-1 and TRBJ2-3; maybe TRBD2 (6 bases). The V and J ends lost 5 bases and 2 bases respectively, with 10 bases between them. Per germline, CDR1 KGHDR and CDR2 SFDVKD. CDR3 length equals 14 residues. The CDR3 DNA reads as TGTGCCACCAGTGGGGGACTTTTCACAGATACGCAGTATTTT. This codes for CATSGGLFTDTQYF.

The table lists this clonotype with many counts. The chain carries TRBV28 and TRBJ2-7; 13 nucleotides agree with TRBD2. The germline gives CDR1 MDHEN, CDR2 SYDVKM. Germline trimming cut 5 bases from V and 8 bases from J; bases unmatched to any gene: 9. The CDR3 sequence is 15 residues long. Written as DNA, the CDR3 is TGTGCCAGCAGTAAAACAGGACTAGCGGGAGAGAAGCAGTACTTC. This encodes CASSKTGLAGEKQYF.

The CDR3 spells CASSTGTKAFF. The CDR3 DNA reads as TGTGCCAGCAGCACCGGGACTAAAGCTTTCTTT. This chain uses TRBV12-3 or TRBV12-4 with TRBJ1-1; a weak D match, TRBD1 (5 bases). V lost 6 bases to trimming and J lost 9 bases, with 11 bases between them. The CDR3 runs 11 residues.